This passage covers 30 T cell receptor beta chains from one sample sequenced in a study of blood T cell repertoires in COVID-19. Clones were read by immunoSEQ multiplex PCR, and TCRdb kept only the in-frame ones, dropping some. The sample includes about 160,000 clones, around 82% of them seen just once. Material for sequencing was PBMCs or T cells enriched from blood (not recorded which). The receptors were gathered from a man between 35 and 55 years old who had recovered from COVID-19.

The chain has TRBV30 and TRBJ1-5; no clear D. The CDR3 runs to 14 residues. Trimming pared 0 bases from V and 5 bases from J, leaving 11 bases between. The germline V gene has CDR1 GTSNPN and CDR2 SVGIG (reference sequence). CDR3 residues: CAWSVSQVDQPQHF. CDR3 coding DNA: TGTGCCTGGAGTGTAAGTCAGGTAGATCAGCCCCAGCATTTT.

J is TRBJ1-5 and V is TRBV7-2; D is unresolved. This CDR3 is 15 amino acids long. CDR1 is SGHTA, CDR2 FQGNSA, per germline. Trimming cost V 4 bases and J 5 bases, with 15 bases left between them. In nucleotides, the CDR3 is TGTGCCAGCAGCTGGGAGCCCTCCCTCGATCAGCCCCAGCATTTT. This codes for CASSWEPSLDQPQHF.

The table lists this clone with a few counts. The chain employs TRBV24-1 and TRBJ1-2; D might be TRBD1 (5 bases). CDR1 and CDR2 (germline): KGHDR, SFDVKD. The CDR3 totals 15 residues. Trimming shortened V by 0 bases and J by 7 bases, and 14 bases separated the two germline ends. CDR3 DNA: TGTGCCACCAGTGATTTGCCGGGACTAGGGAGTGGCTACACCTTC. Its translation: CATSDLPGLGSGYTF.

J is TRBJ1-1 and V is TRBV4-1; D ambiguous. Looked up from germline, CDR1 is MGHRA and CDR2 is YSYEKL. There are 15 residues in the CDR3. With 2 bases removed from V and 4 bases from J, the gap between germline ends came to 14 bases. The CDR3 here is CASSQPFPGSTEAFF. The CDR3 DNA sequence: TGCGCCAGCAGCCAACCTTTTCCGGGGAGCACTGAAGCTTTCTTT.

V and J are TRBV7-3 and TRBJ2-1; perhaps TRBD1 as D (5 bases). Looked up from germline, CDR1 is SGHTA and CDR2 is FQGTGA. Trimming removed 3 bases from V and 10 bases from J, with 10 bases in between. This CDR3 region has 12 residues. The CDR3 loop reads CASSFRVGEQFF. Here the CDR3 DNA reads TGTGCCAGCAGCTTCAGGGTTGGGGAGCAGTTCTTC.

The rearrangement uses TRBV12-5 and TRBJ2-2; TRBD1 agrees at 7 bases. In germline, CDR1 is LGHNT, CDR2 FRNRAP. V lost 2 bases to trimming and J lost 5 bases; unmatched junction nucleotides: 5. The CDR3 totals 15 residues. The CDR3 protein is CASGLTTGSTGELFF. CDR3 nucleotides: TGTGCTAGTGGTTTGACGACAGGGAGTACCGGGGAGCTGTTTTTT.

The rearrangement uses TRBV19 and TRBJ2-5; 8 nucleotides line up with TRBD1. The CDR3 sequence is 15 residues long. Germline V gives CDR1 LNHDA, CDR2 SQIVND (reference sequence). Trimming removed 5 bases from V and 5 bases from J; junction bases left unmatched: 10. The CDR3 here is CASSVTDRAGETQYF. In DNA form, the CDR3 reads TGTGCCAGTAGTGTAACGGACAGGGCGGGCGAGACCCAGTACTTC.

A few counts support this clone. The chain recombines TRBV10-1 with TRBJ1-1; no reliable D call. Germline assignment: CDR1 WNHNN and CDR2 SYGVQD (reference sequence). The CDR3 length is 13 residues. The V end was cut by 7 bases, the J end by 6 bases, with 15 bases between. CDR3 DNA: TGCGCCAGCACTAGACCGCGAAAATCTGAAGCTTTCTTT. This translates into CASTRPRKSEAFF.

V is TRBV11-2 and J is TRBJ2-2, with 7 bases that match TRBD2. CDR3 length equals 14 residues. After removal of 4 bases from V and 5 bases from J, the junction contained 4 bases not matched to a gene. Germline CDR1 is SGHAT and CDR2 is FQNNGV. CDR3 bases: TGTGCCAGCAGCTATGCACTAGCGACCGGGGAGCTGTTTTTT. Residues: CASSYALATGELFF.

CDR3 in amino acids: CASIEQGVNTEAFF. The CDR3 DNA sequence: TGTGCCAGCATAGAACAGGGGGTGAACACTGAAGCTTTCTTT. The rearrangement joins TRBV2 to TRBJ1-1, with TRBD1 matching over 8 bases. CDR3 length: 14 residues. Trimming cost V 7 bases and J 0 bases; bases outside gene matches: 4. The germline V gene encodes CDR1 SNHLY and CDR2 FYNNEI. The full variable domain, its missing parts supplied by reference TRBV2 and TRBJ1-1, is EPEVTQTPSHQVTQMGQEVILRCVPISNHLYFYWYRQILGQKVEFLVSFYNNEISEKSEIFDDQFSVERPDGSNFTLKIRSTKLEDSAMYFCASIEQGVNTEAFFGQGTRLTVV.

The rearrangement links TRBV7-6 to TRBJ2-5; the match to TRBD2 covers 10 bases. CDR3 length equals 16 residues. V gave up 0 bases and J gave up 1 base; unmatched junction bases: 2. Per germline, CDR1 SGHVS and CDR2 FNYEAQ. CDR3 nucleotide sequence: TGTGCCAGCAGCTTAGCGCTAGCGGGGGTCCAAGAGACCCAGTACTTC. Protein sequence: CASSLALAGVQETQYF.

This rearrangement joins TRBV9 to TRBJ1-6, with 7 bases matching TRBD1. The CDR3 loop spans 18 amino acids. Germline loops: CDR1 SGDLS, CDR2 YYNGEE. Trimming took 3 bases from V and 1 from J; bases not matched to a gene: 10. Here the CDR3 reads CASSGESTGESYNSPLHF. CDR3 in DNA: TGTGCCAGCAGCGGGGAATCCACAGGGGAGTCCTATAATTCACCCCTCCACTTT.

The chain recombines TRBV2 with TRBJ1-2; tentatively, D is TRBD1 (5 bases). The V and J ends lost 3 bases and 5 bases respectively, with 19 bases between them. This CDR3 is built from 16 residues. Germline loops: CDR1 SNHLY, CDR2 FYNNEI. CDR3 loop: CASSEVPKAGGYGYTF. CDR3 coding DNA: TGTGCCAGCAGTGAGGTTCCGAAGGCCGGGGGTTATGGCTACACCTTC.

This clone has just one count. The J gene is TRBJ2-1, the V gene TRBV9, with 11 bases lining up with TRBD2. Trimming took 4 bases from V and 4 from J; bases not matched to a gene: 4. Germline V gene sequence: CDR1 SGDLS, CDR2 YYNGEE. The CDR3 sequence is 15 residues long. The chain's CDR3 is CASSPRLAGYNEQFF. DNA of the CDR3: TGTGCCAGCAGCCCCCGACTAGCGGGATACAATGAGCAGTTCTTC. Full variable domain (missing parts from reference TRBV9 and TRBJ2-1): DSGVTQTPKHLITATGQRVTLRCSPRSGDLSVYWYQQSLDQGLQFLIQYYNGEERAKGNILERFSAQQFPDLHSELNLSSLELGDSALYFCASSPRLAGYNEQFFGPGTRLTVL.

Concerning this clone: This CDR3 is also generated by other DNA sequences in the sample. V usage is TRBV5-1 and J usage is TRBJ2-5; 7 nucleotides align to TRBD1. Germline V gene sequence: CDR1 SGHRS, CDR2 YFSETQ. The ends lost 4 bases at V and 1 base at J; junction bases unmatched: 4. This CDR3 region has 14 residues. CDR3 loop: CASSLGQAQETQYF. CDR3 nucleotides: TGCGCCAGCAGCCTCGGACAGGCCCAAGAGACCCAGTACTTC.

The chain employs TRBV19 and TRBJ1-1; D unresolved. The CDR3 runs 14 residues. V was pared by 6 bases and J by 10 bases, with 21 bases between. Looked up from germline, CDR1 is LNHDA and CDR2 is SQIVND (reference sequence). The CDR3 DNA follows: TGTGCCAGTAGCCCAGACAATCCCCCAACAAGAGCTTTCTTT. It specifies CASSPDNPPTRAFF.

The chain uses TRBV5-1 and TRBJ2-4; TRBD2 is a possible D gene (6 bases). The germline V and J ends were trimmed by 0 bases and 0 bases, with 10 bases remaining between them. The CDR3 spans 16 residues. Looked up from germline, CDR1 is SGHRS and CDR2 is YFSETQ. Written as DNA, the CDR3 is TGCGCCAGCAGCTTGGACGGGAGTGCAGCCAAAAACATTCAGTACTTC. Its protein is CASSLDGSAAKNIQYF.

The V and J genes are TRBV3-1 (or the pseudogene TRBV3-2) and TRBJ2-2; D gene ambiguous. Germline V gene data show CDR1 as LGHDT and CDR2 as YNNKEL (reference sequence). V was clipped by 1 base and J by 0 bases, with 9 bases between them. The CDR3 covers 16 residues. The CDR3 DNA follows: TGTGCCAGCAGCCAAGGTTACGGTCCGAACACCGGGGAGCTGTTTTTT. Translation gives CASSQGYGPNTGELFF.

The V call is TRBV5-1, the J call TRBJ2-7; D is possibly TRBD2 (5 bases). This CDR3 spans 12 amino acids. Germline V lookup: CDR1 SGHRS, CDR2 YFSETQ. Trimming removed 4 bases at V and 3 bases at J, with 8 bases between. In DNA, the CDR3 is TGCGCCAGCAGCACGGACTTCTACGAGCAGTACTTC. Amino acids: CASSTDFYEQYF.

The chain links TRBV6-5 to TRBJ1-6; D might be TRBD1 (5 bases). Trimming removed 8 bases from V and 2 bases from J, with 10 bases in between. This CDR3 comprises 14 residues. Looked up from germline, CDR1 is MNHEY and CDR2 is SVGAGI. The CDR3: CASQGGTYNSPLHF. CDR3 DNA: TGTGCCAGCCAGGGTGGCACCTATAATTCACCCCTCCACTTT.

The CDR3 reads CASSQQNYGYTF. CDR3 in DNA: TGTGCCAGCAGCCAGCAGAACTATGGCTACACCTTC. The chain links TRBV3-1 (or the pseudogene TRBV3-2) to TRBJ1-2, with D hard to call. V was cut by 3 bases and J by 2 bases, with 4 bases left in between. Germline loops: CDR1 LGHDT, CDR2 YNNKEL (reference sequence). The CDR3 length is 12 residues.

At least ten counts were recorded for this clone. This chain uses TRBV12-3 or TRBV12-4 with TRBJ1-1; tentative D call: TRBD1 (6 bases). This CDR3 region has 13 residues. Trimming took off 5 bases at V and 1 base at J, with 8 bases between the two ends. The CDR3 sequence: CASSTDRNTEAFF. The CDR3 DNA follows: TGTGCCAGCAGTACGGACAGGAACACTGAAGCTTTCTTT.

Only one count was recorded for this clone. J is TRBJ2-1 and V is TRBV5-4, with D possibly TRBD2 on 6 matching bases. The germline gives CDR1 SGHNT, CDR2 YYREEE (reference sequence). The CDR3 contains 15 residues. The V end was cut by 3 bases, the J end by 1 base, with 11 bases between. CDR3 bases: TGTGCCAGCAGCTCCGGGCTAGCGTCCTACAATGAGCAGTTCTTC. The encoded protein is CASSSGLASYNEQFF.

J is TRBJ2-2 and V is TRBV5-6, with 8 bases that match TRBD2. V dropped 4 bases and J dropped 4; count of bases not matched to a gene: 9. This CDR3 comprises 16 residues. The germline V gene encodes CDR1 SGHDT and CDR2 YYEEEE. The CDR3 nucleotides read TGTGCCAGCAGCAACAGGGCCGCGGGAGGCACCGGGGAGCTGTTTTTT. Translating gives CASSNRAAGGTGELFF.

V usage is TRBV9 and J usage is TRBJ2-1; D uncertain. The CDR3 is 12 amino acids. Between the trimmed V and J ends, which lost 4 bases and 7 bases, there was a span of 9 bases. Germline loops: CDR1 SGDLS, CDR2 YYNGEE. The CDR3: CASSPSGNEQFF. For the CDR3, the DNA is TGTGCCAGCAGCCCCTCAGGAAATGAGCAGTTCTTC. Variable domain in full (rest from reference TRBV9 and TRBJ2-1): DSGVTQTPKHLITATGQRVTLRCSPRSGDLSVYWYQQSLDQGLQFLIQYYNGEERAKGNILERFSAQQFPDLHSELNLSSLELGDSALYFCASSPSGNEQFFGPGTRLTVL.

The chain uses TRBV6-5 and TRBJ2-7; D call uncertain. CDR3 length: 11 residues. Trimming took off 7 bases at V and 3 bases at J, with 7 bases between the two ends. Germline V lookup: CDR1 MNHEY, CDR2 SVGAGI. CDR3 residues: CASKALYEQYF. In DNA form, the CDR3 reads TGTGCCAGCAAAGCACTCTACGAGCAGTACTTC.

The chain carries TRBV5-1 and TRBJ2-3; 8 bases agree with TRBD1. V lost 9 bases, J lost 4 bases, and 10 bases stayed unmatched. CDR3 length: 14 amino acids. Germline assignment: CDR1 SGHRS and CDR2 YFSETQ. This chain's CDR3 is CATSTGDVADTQYF. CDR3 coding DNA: TGCGCCACCTCGACAGGGGATGTCGCAGATACGCAGTATTTT.

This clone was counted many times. As DNA, the CDR3 is TGTGCCAGCAGCCCCATGGGGCGGTCCTACGAGCAGTACGTC. Protein product: CASSPMGRSYEQYV. This chain connects TRBV5-4 to TRBJ2-7; D possibly corresponds to TRBD1 (5 bases). Germline CDR1 SGHNT, CDR2 YYREEE (reference sequence). Trimming removed 4 bases from V and 1 base from J, with 12 bases in between. The CDR3 loop spans 14 amino acids.

The CDR3 here is CASSWTGNQGYTF. In nucleotides, the CDR3 is TGTGCCAGCAGTTGGACAGGGAATCAGGGCTACACCTTC. V is TRBV2 and J is TRBJ1-2; the match to TRBD1 covers 8 bases. Per germline, CDR1 SNHLY and CDR2 FYNNEI. J lost 8 bases, V lost 5 bases, and 7 bases had no gene match. This CDR3 region has 13 residues.

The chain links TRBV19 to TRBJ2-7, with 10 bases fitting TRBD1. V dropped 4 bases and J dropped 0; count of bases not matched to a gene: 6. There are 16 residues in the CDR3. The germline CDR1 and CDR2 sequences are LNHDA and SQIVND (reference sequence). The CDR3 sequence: CASSKGRQGASYEQYF. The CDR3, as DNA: TGTGCCAGTAGTAAGGGGAGACAGGGGGCCTCCTACGAGCAGTACTTC.